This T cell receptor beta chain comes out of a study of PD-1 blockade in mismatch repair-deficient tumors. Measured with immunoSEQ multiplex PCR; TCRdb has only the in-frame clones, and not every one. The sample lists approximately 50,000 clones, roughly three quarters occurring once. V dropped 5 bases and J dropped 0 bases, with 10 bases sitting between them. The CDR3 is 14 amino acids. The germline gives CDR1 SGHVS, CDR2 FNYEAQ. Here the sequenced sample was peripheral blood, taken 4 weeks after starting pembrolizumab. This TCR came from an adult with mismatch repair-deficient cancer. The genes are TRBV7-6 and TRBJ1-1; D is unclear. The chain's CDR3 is CASSPTGLNTEAFF. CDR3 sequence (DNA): TGTGCCAGCAGCCCGACGGGGTTGAACACTGAAGCTTTCTTT. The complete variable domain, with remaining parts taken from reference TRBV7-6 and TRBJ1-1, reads GAGVSQSPRYKVTKRGQDVALRCDPISGHVSLYWYRQALGQGPEFLTYFNYEAQQDKSGLPNDRFSAERPEGSISTLTIQRTEQRDSAMYRCASSPTGLNTEAFFGQGTRLTVV.